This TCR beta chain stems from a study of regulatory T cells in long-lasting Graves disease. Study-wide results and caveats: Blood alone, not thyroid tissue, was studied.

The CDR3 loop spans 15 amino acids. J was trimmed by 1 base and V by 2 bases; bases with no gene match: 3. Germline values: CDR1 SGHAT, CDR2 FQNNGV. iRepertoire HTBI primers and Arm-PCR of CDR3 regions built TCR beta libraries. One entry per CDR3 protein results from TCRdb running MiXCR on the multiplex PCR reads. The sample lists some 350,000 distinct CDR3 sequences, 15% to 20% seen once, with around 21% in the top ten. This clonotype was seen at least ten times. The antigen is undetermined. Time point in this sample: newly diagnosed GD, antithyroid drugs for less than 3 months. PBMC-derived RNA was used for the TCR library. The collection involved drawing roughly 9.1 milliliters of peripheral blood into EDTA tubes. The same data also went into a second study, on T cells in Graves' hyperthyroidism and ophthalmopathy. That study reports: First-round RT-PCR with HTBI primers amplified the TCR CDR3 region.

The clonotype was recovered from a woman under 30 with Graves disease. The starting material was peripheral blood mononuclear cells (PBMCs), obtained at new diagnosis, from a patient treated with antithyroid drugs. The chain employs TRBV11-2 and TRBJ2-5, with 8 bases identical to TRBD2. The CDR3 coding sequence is TGTGCCAGCAGCTTAAGTAGCGGGGCCCAAGAGACCCAGTACTTC. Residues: CASSLSSGAQETQYF.